These 22 T cell receptor beta chains came from one sample sequenced in a study of a mutant IDH1 vaccine in newly diagnosed glioma. Time point denoted: week 35, safety follow-up. Topical imiquimod accompanied each vaccine dose, which consisted of 300 ug of mutant IDH1 20-mer peptide. Which antigens these TCRs recognize remains unknown. Measured with immunoSEQ multiplex PCR; TCRdb has only the in-frame clones, and not every one. Of 50,000 to 70,000 clones in the sample, about 73% were seen once. Sample: PBMCs, taken from a glioma patient whose treatment included an IDH1 peptide vaccine. The receptor source for this set is a man aged 45-65 years with glioma.

The CDR3 loop reads CSAERDPDQYF. The CDR3 DNA is TGCAGTGCCGAAAGGGACCCGGACCAGTACTTC. The chain joins TRBV20-1 to TRBJ2-5; possibly TRBD1 or TRBD2 for D (5 bases each). V lost 6 bases to trimming and J lost 10 bases, with 15 bases between them. The CDR3 has 11 amino acids. From germline, CDR1 is DFQATT and CDR2 SNEGSKA (reference sequence).

This clone has just a few counts. The chain links TRBV19 to TRBJ1-4, with a weak D call TRBD1 (5 bases). Trimming took off 3 bases at V and 4 bases at J, with 9 bases between the two ends. The CDR3 is 14 residues long. The germline gives CDR1 LNHDA, CDR2 SQIVND (reference sequence). This CDR3 is CASSMGPSNEKLFF. CDR3 bases: TGTGCCAGTAGTATGGGACCCAGTAATGAAAAACTGTTTTTT.

The V gene is TRBV6-5, the J gene TRBJ2-7; 10 bases are shared with TRBD2. CDR3 length: 13 amino acids. Trimming at V came to 6 bases and at J to 5 bases, leaving 4 bases not matched to a gene. Per germline, CDR1 MNHEY and CDR2 SVGAGI. CDR3: CASSSGGANEQYF. Here the CDR3 DNA reads TGTGCCAGCAGCAGCGGGGGGGCCAACGAGCAGTACTTC.

The chain recombines TRBV19 with TRBJ2-3; D could derive from TRBD1 or TRBD2 (6 bases each). The CDR3 spans 13 residues. V lost 5 bases and J 6 bases, leaving 12 bases between the germline ends. Per germline, CDR1 LNHDA and CDR2 SQIVND (reference sequence). CDR3 sequence reads: CASSVLGGDTQYF. The CDR3 bases are TGTGCCAGTAGTGTGTTAGGGGGGGATACGCAGTATTTT.

This clone was counted a single time. The genes are TRBV4-1 and TRBJ1-1, with D hard to call. Germline CDR1 and CDR2: MGHRA and YSYEKL. This CDR3 has 15 amino acids. The germline V and J ends were trimmed by 4 bases and 1 base, with 13 bases remaining between them. CDR3 amino acids: CASSLRGQTNTEAFF. The CDR3 DNA follows: TGCGCCAGCAGCCTTAGAGGGCAGACGAACACTGAAGCTTTCTTT.

This clone showed up just a few times. The chain joins TRBV29-1 to TRBJ1-3; D unresolved. Germline V gene sequence: CDR1 SQVTM, CDR2 ANQGSEA. Trimming removed 0 bases from V and 5 bases from J, with 8 bases in between. This CDR3 has 13 amino acids. The chain's CDR3 is CSVEDIQRNTIYF. The CDR3 DNA follows: TGCAGCGTTGAAGATATCCAGCGAAACACCATATATTTT.

The chain recombines TRBV2 with TRBJ2-1; tentative D call: TRBD2 (6 bases). Trimming left V 1 base short and J 5 bases short, with 12 bases between. Per germline, CDR1 SNHLY and CDR2 FYNNEI. There are 15 residues in the CDR3. The CDR3 loop reads CASSEGGVSDNEQFF. The CDR3 DNA reads as TGTGCCAGCAGTGAAGGGGGGGTTTCAGACAATGAGCAGTTCTTC.

The gene calls are TRBV14 and TRBJ1-2; D unresolved. CDR1 and CDR2 from the germline V gene are SGHDN and FVKESK. CDR3 length: 14 amino acids. Trimming pared 4 bases from V and 4 bases from J, leaving 13 bases between. CDR3 coding DNA: TGTGCCAGCAGCCCCGACCTGGGCCTCTATGGCTACACCTTC. This gives the protein CASSPDLGLYGYTF.

The chain couples TRBV4-1 to TRBJ1-1; D remains ambiguous. Trimming took 1 base from V and 4 from J, leaving 7 bases between them. In germline, CDR1 is MGHRA, CDR2 YSYEKL. The CDR3 consists of 13 residues. CDR3: CASSQGGSTEAFF. DNA for the CDR3: TGCGCCAGCAGCCAAGGGGGATCCACTGAAGCTTTCTTT.

The V call is TRBV5-1, the J call TRBJ2-5, with D perhaps matching TRBD1 (7 bases). CDR3 length equals 15 residues. V gave up 4 bases and J gave up 5 bases, with 18 bases separating them. CDR1 and CDR2 from the germline V gene are SGHRS and YFSETQ. Written as DNA, the CDR3 is TGCGCCAGCAGCCAGGGACAGTTCGGGGGCGAGACCCAGTACTTC. It translates to CASSQGQFGGETQYF.

This clone has only a few counts. The chain joins TRBV19 to TRBJ2-2; D gene uncertain. The germline V and J ends were trimmed by 8 bases and 0 bases, with 7 bases remaining between them. Germline values: CDR1 LNHDA, CDR2 SQIVND (reference sequence). The CDR3 length is 13 residues. CDR3 DNA: TGTGCCAGTCCTGACACGAACACCGGGGAGCTGTTTTTT. It encodes CASPDTNTGELFF. Supplemented by reference TRBV19 and TRBJ2-2, the full variable domain reads DGGITQSPKYLFRKEGQNVTLSCEQNLNHDAMYWYRQDPGQGLRLIYYSQIVNDFQKGDIAEGYSVSREKKESFPLTVTSAQKNPTAFYLCASPDTNTGELFFGEGSRLTVL.

V usage is TRBV7-8 and J usage is TRBJ2-7; D perhaps matches TRBD2 (6 bases). CDR1 is SGHVS and CDR2 is FQNEAQ in the germline V gene. Trimming removed 10 bases from V and 2 bases from J, with 18 bases in between. This CDR3 has 14 residues. This CDR3 reads CATSRGTATYEQYF. CDR3 DNA sequence: TGTGCCACCTCCCGAGGGACTGCTACCTACGAGCAGTACTTC.

The rearrangement links TRBV6-6 to TRBJ1-2, with 8 bases matching TRBD1. CDR3 length: 15 amino acids. Losses at the gene ends were 2 bases for V and 4 bases for J; bases not matched to a gene: 6. CDR1 is MNHNY and CDR2 is SVGAGI in the germline V gene (reference sequence). The CDR3, as DNA: TGTGCCAGCAGTTACCGTCCGGACAGGGCCTATGGCTACACCTTC. Residues: CASSYRPDRAYGYTF.

V gene TRBV9 combines with J gene TRBJ2-3; 7 bases match TRBD1. Trimming removed 3 bases from V and 4 bases from J; junction bases left unmatched: 11. The CDR3 loop spans 16 amino acids. Germline V gives CDR1 SGDLS, CDR2 YYNGEE. The CDR3 DNA sequence: TGTGCCAGCAGCGCCGTGTTAGGGGGCCCATCAGATACGCAGTATTTT. Translating gives CASSAVLGGPSDTQYF.

The V gene is TRBV10-3, the J gene TRBJ2-2; possible D gene TRBD1, 6 bases. The V end was cut by 2 bases, the J end by 7 bases, with 11 bases between. Germline CDR1 and CDR2: ENHRY and SYGVKD. The CDR3 has 14 residues. The CDR3 loop is CAISEEGENGELFF. Here the CDR3 DNA reads TGTGCCATCAGTGAGGAGGGGGAAAACGGGGAGCTGTTTTTT.

This chain joins TRBV5-6 and TRBJ2-1, with TRBD2 matching over 8 bases. This CDR3 spans 12 amino acids. J was trimmed by 8 bases and V by 3 bases; bases with no gene match: 1. Germline loops: CDR1 SGHDT, CDR2 YYEEEE. CDR3 in amino acids: CASSSGGDEQFF. CDR3 DNA: TGTGCCAGCAGCTCGGGGGGGGATGAGCAGTTCTTC. The complete variable domain, with remaining parts taken from reference TRBV5-6 and TRBJ2-1, reads DAGVTQSPTHLIKTRGQQVTLRCSPKSGHDTVSWYQQALGQGPQFIFQYYEEEERQRGNFPDRFSGHQFPNYSSELNVNALLLGDSALYLCASSSGGDEQFFGPGTRLTVL.

The chain has TRBV6-1 and TRBJ1-1; D gene unclear. Trimming removed 4 bases from V and 4 bases from J, with 7 bases in between. Per the germline V gene, CDR1 is MNHNS and CDR2 is SASEGT. The CDR3 loop spans 12 amino acids. The CDR3 spells CASSVVATEAFF. Here the CDR3 DNA reads TGTGCCAGCAGTGTGGTGGCCACTGAAGCTTTCTTT.

V usage is TRBV14 and J usage is TRBJ2-7; maybe TRBD2 (6 bases). V was shortened by 0 bases and J by 5 bases, with 14 bases between the two germline ends. This CDR3 has 15 amino acids. Germline CDR1 and CDR2: SGHDN and FVKESK. The CDR3: CASSQDWGVLNEQYF. The CDR3 DNA is TGTGCCAGCAGCCAAGATTGGGGGGTTCTCAACGAGCAGTACTTC.

The gene calls are TRBV5-1 and TRBJ2-5; 7 positions match TRBD1. CDR1 and CDR2 (germline): SGHRS, YFSETQ. V trimming: 6 bases; J trimming: 2 bases; junction bases outside the gene matches: 4. The CDR3 is 13 amino acids. CDR3 bases: TGCGCCAGCACTAGGACAGGACAAGAGACCCAGTACTTC. Its protein product is CASTRTGQETQYF.

In its sample, this clone was seen a few times. The DNA for the CDR3 is TGTGCCAGCAGGGGGGTTTCTAATGAAAAACTGTTTTTT. Amino acid sequence: CASRGVSNEKLFF. V gene TRBV6-5 combines with J gene TRBJ1-4, with D tentatively TRBD1 (5 bases). The V gene lost 6 bases and the J gene lost 3 bases, with 8 bases spanning the gap. Germline lookup yields CDR1 MNHEY and CDR2 SVGAGI. This CDR3 is built from 13 residues.

The chain couples TRBV5-1 to TRBJ2-3; either TRBD1 or TRBD2 may supply D (6 bases each). Trimming stripped 2 bases from V and 3 bases from J, with 13 bases between. The CDR3 length is 15 residues. Germline V gene sequence: CDR1 SGHRS, CDR2 YFSETQ. The CDR3 region has the DNA TGCGCCAGCAGCTTAATGGGGGGCGGTACAGATACGCAGTATTTT. Translation gives CASSLMGGGTDTQYF.

This rearrangement joins TRBV5-1 to TRBJ1-5; D may be TRBD1 (5 bases). The V gene lost 0 bases and the J gene lost 2 bases, with 12 bases spanning the gap. CDR1 SGHRS and CDR2 YFSETQ come from the germline V gene. The CDR3 spans 16 residues. DNA of the CDR3: TGCGCCAGCAGCTTGGGAGCAGGGCCGCGCAATCAGCCCCAGCATTTT. This codes for CASSLGAGPRNQPQHF.